A selection of T cell receptor beta chains follows, all from one sample in a study of beta chain features in type 1 diabetes. Sequenced by immunoSEQ multiplex PCR; TCRdb stores in-frame clones only, minus some. The profile shows more than 550,000 clones, over 11% of them singletons. Sequencing used naive CD4+ T cells from blood. These receptors originate from a man aged 18 to 30 with type 1 diabetes. Each CDR3 is given without its conserved first and last residue. The order of the fields is CDR3 protein, clone size, CDR3 length, J gene, V gene. Expanded clones get a size class; other rows say once, few or many, or leave the size out.

ASSSRGSLDEKLF,few,13,TRBJ1-4,TRBV5-1
ASVGQNSYSYGYT,few,13,TRBJ1-2,TRBV7-9
ASSVGSRETDTQY,few,13,TRBJ2-3,TRBV9
AWSVGGNTIY,few,10,TRBJ1-3,TRBV30
ASSHKPEDNEQF,few,12,TRBJ2-1,TRBV7-2
ASSRLAGEPRETQY,few,14,TRBJ2-5,TRBV5-1
ASSWTPGGYNEQF,NA,13,TRBJ2-1,TRBV7-6
SASASNEQY,few,9,TRBJ2-7,TRBV20-1
ASSEWGAGLAGETQY,NA,15,TRBJ2-5,TRBV25-1
AISESRDSFKTQY,NA,13,TRBJ2-5,TRBV10-3
AWSVQGVYEQY,few,11,TRBJ2-7,TRBV30
ASSSRLAVSTDTQY,NA,14,TRBJ2-3,TRBV7-2
AWSAPGNTIY,NA,10,TRBJ1-3,TRBV30
ASSQDLIAGGETQY,NA,14,TRBJ2-5,TRBV4-3
ASVSTDTQY,NA,9,TRBJ2-3,TRBV11-2
ASSLGLGTSGNQRGEQY,few,17,TRBJ2-7,TRBV13
ASSSGQSNQPQH,NA,12,TRBJ1-5,TRBV7-6
ASSLEGSRVSYNEQF,few,15,TRBJ2-1,TRBV5-1
SGGQLMNTEAF,few,11,TRBJ1-1,TRBV29-1
ASSSWGGDTQY,NA,11,TRBJ2-3,TRBV27
AWSVQLTGGQY,NA,11,TRBJ2-7,TRBV30
SAQRVVQNTEAF,NA,12,TRBJ1-1,TRBV29-1
ASSLGWAGGADTQY,NA,14,TRBJ2-3,TRBV7-2
ASSLSGEGEQF,NA,11,TRBJ2-1,TRBV7-9
ASSLTGATEAF,NA,11,TRBJ1-1,TRBV5-4
ASSLWNYGYT,few,10,TRBJ1-2,TRBV5-6
ASSPAVGTTNEKLF,NA,14,TRBJ1-4,TRBV14
ASSYDLQLNYGYT,few,13,TRBJ1-2,TRBV6-5
AISPGQGVWGVSYNEQF,few,17,TRBJ2-1,TRBV10-3
ASGRLDSGTQY,NA,11,TRBJ2-3,TRBV13
ASSPRGGTGPDF,NA,12,TRBJ2-1,TRBV7-2
ATRRGASGANVLT,few,13,TRBJ2-6,TRBV6-5
ASSLHRGLNDNEQF,few,14,TRBJ2-1,TRBV14
ASSLAGASSYEQY,NA,13,TRBJ2-7,TRBV7-9
ASDSPSNTEAF,few,11,TRBJ1-1,TRBV30
ASSASWQGAFNGYT,few,14,TRBJ1-2,TRBV2
ASSVATSGGVGPRINEQF,NA,18,TRBJ2-1,TRBV9
ASSQENTGELF,few,11,TRBJ2-2,TRBV4-2
AWRQGSSYNSPLH,few,13,TRBJ1-6,TRBV30
AWSPVLSQVEKLF,NA,13,TRBJ1-4,TRBV30
ASSRQDYTLH,few,10,TRBJ1-6,TRBV7-9